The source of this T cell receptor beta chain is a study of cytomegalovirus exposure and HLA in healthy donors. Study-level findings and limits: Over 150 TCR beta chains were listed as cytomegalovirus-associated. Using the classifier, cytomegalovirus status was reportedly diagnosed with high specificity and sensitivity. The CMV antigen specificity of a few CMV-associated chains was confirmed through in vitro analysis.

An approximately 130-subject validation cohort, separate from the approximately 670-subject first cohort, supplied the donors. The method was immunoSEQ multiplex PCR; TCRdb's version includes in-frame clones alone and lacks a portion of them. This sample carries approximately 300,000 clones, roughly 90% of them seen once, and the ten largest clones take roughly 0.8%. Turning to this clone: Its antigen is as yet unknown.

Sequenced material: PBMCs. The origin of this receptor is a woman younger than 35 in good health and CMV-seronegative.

CDR3 protein: CASSLFQGTEAFF. The CDR3 DNA reads as TGTGCCAGCAGTTTATTCCAGGGCACTGAAGCTTTCTTT. V and J are TRBV27 and TRBJ1-1, with D possibly TRBD1 on 5 matching bases. CDR1 is MNHEY and CDR2 is SMNVEV in the germline V gene (reference sequence). This CDR3 region has 13 residues. Trimming stripped 1 base from V and 4 bases from J, with 7 bases between.